These 20 T cell receptor beta chains were all obtained from the same sample, sequenced in a study of T cell responses to AZD1222 COVID-19 vaccine. The repertoire was sequenced with immunoSEQ multiplex PCR; TCRdb's copy has only in-frame clones and lacks some. The sample has around 190,000 clones, almost 90% seen once. Sequencing used peripheral blood, obtained on day 0 of AZD1222 vaccination. The receptors were gathered from an adult in good health.

In this sample, this clone turned up once. The chain joins TRBV13 to TRBJ2-3, with 16 bases lining up with TRBD2. The CDR3 is 15 residues long. Looked up from germline, CDR1 is PRHDT and CDR2 is FYEKMQ (reference sequence). V trimming: 4 bases; J trimming: 11 bases; junction bases outside the gene matches: 6. This CDR3 reads CASSSGLAGGSQQYF. The CDR3 DNA sequence: TGTGCCAGCAGCTCGGGACTAGCGGGAGGGTCACAGCAGTATTTT.

The rearrangement links TRBV9 to TRBJ2-5; the D gene could be TRBD1 or TRBD2 (5 bases each). V was cut by 0 bases and J by 4 bases, with 10 bases left in between. The CDR3 is 14 residues long. Per germline, CDR1 SGDLS and CDR2 YYNGEE. The CDR3 DNA reads as TGTGCCAGCAGCGTAGGGGGACGAGCAGAGACCCAGTACTTC. This codes for CASSVGGRAETQYF.

The chain is built from TRBV5-4 and TRBJ2-3; no reliable D call. The CDR3 is 15 residues long. Trimming shortened V by 4 bases and J by 0 bases, and 12 bases separated the two germline ends. In germline, CDR1 is SGHNT, CDR2 YYREEE (reference sequence). The CDR3 DNA is TGTGCCAGCAGCACACCCTTGACTAGCACAGATACGCAGTATTTT. This gives the protein CASSTPLTSTDTQYF.

The V gene is TRBV7-6, the J gene TRBJ2-4, with D possibly matching TRBD2 (7 bases). Germline-derived CDR1 and CDR2 are SGHVS and FNYEAQ. This CDR3 has 17 amino acids. V lost 5 bases to trimming and J lost 2 bases, with 19 bases between them. The CDR3 here is CASSPAGGPESKNIQYF. The CDR3 DNA follows: TGTGCCAGCAGCCCAGCCGGGGGGCCGGAGTCCAAAAACATTCAGTACTTC.

This chain links TRBV2 with TRBJ1-5, with D possibly being TRBD1 (6 bases). V lost 7 bases and J lost 2, with 9 bases in between. CDR1 and CDR2 (germline): SNHLY, FYNNEI. The CDR3 spans 13 residues. The DNA of the CDR3 is TGTGCCAGCAAGGGGGGCGGCAATCAGCCCCAGCATTTT. The encoded protein is CASKGGGNQPQHF.

V usage is TRBV6-1 and J usage is TRBJ1-6; TRBD1 agrees at 9 bases. Losses at the gene ends were 0 bases for V and 1 base for J; bases not matched to a gene: 10. Germline CDR1 and CDR2: MNHNS and SASEGT. The CDR3 spans 20 residues. The CDR3 loop reads CASSEALRRQGESYNSPLHF. CDR3 in DNA: TGTGCCAGCAGTGAAGCTCTAAGGCGACAGGGGGAATCCTATAATTCACCCCTCCACTTT.

The gene calls are TRBV6-1 and TRBJ1-5, with D uncertain. The germline V gene encodes CDR1 MNHNS and CDR2 SASEGT. The CDR3 consists of 12 residues. Trimming pared 2 bases from V and 7 bases from J, leaving 6 bases between. This CDR3 reads CASSESYQPQHF. The CDR3 DNA reads as TGTGCCAGCAGTGAAAGTTACCAGCCCCAGCATTTT.

The CDR3 spells CATSDRQVGSYNEQFF. For the CDR3, the DNA is TGTGCCACCAGTGATCGACAGGTAGGCTCCTACAATGAGCAGTTCTTC. The V call is TRBV24-1, the J call TRBJ2-1; perhaps TRBD1 as D (6 bases). In germline, CDR1 is KGHDR, CDR2 SFDVKD. The CDR3 is 16 residues long. With 3 bases removed from V and 0 bases from J, the gap between germline ends came to 11 bases.

The rearrangement joins TRBV10-3 to TRBJ2-7; TRBD2 agrees at 10 bases. The CDR3 consists of 18 residues. Germline V gene sequence: CDR1 ENHRY, CDR2 SYGVKD. V shed 0 bases and J 6 bases; nucleotides not matched to a gene: 14. The CDR3 region is CAISESERGGPRIPEQYF. The CDR3 DNA sequence: TGTGCCATCAGTGAGTCTGAGCGGGGGGGCCCAAGAATCCCCGAGCAGTACTTC.

For the CDR3, the DNA is TGCGCCAGCAGCGACCCCCGACAGACACTCTCCTATAATTCACCCCTCCACTTT. It codes for CASSDPRQTLSYNSPLHF. V gene TRBV5-1 combines with J gene TRBJ1-6, with D possibly matching TRBD1 (5 bases). The CDR3 loop spans 18 amino acids. The V end was cut by 4 bases, the J end by 0 bases, with 17 bases between. CDR1 is SGHRS and CDR2 is YFSETQ in the germline V gene. Filled out from reference TRBV5-1 and TRBJ1-6, the complete variable domain reads KAGVTQTPRYLIKTRGQQVTLSCSPISGHRSVSWYQQTPGQGLQFLFEYFSETQRNKGNFPGRFSGRQFSNSRSEMNVSTLELGDSALYLCASSDPRQTLSYNSPLHFGNGTRLTVT.

The gene calls are TRBV21-1 and TRBJ2-7; the listed D gene, TRBD2, was not tested against the DNA. TRBV21-1 is assigned pseudogene status. The length of the CDR3 is 19 residues. This CDR3 reads CASSPRSTIFPVSSYEQYF. The CDR3 nucleotides are TGTGCCAGCAGCCCGCGATCCACCATTTTCCCCGTTAGCTCCTACGAGCAGTACTTC.

V is TRBV18 and J is TRBJ2-7; 8 nucleotides line up with TRBD1. The CDR3 runs 14 residues. Germline-derived CDR1 and CDR2 are KGHSH and LQKENI. J lost 3 bases, V lost 0 bases, and 1 base had no gene match. This CDR3 is CASSPPGQVYEQYF. CDR3 DNA: TGTGCCAGCTCACCACCGGGACAGGTCTACGAGCAGTACTTC.

Worth noting for this clone: The germline gene is not matched at one end of the junction; a read error may be the cause. The chain employs TRBV4-1 and TRBJ1-6; possibly TRBD1 for D (5 bases). Germline V CDR1 and CDR2: MGHRA, YSYEKL. CDR3 length: 12 amino acids. CDR3 protein: CASSQEKGTTEF. CDR3 nucleotides: TGCGCCAGCAGCCAAGAAAAAGGGACCACAGAATTT.

This clone appeared once. This chain uses TRBV7-8 with TRBJ2-7, with 9 bases aligning to TRBD1. Germline trimming cut 4 bases from V and 3 bases from J; bases unmatched to any gene: 4. In germline, CDR1 is SGHVS, CDR2 FQNEAQ. The CDR3 sequence is 14 residues long. CDR3 DNA sequence: TGTGCCAGCAGCTCCGGGACAGGGAACTACGAGCAGTACTTC. Its translation: CASSSGTGNYEQYF.

This clone was observed a handful of times. V is TRBV5-4 and J is TRBJ1-2; possible D gene TRBD1, 5 bases. This CDR3 is built from 14 residues. The V and J ends lost 0 bases and 4 bases respectively, with 10 bases between them. Germline V gene lookup returns CDR1 SGHNT and CDR2 YYREEE (reference sequence). Here the CDR3 DNA reads TGTGCCAGCAGCTTGGGACAGCAGTTCTATGGCTACACCTTC. This encodes CASSLGQQFYGYTF.

The sample holds a few counts of this clone. The J gene is TRBJ1-5, the V gene TRBV5-1; D unresolved. V was trimmed by 1 base and J by 0 bases, leaving 5 bases between them. Germline assignment: CDR1 SGHRS and CDR2 YFSETQ. CDR3 length equals 14 residues. The CDR3 reads CASSLTLSNQPQHF. CDR3 bases: TGCGCCAGCAGCTTGACACTTAGCAATCAGCCCCAGCATTTT.

This clone was observed a single time. Written as DNA, the CDR3 is TGCGCCAGCAGCCAACCCCGGGACAGGGTTCAGCCCCAGCATTTT. It specifies CASSQPRDRVQPQHF. The V gene is TRBV4-1, the J gene TRBJ1-5; 9 bases agree with TRBD1. The CDR3 consists of 15 residues. Germline loops: CDR1 MGHRA, CDR2 YSYEKL. Trimming cost V 2 bases and J 6 bases; bases outside gene matches: 5.

The rearrangement links TRBV19 to TRBJ1-1; 7 bases match TRBD1. CDR1 is LNHDA and CDR2 is SQIVND in the germline V gene (reference sequence). The CDR3 spans 14 residues. J was trimmed by 3 bases and V by 5 bases; bases with no gene match: 6. CDR3 sequence: CASSSTTGYTEAFF. Written as DNA, the CDR3 is TGTGCCAGTAGTTCTACGACAGGGTACACTGAAGCTTTCTTT.

This clone was recorded only once. The chain carries TRBV5-6 and TRBJ2-5; no clear D. The germline gives CDR1 SGHDT, CDR2 YYEEEE. The V end was cut by 5 bases, the J end by 3 bases, with 14 bases between. The CDR3 consists of 14 residues. CDR3 sequence reads: CASRPTQTKETQYF. The CDR3 DNA follows: TGTGCCAGCAGACCAACTCAGACAAAAGAGACCCAGTACTTC.

The chain recombines TRBV19 with TRBJ1-5, with D perhaps matching TRBD1 (5 bases). The CDR3 contains 13 residues. Germline CDR1 and CDR2: LNHDA and SQIVND (reference sequence). The V and J ends lost 2 bases and 6 bases respectively, with 8 bases between them. CDR3: CASSIMGGQPQHF. CDR3 sequence (DNA): TGTGCCAGTAGTATAATGGGGGGTCAGCCCCAGCATTTT.